This T cell receptor (beta chain) was captured in a study of post-analysis software for immune sequencing data. Study at large: Included among the disease courses, which were recorded for the cohort, were relapsing-remitting, secondary progressive and progressive-relapsing multiple sclerosis.

Overall study findings and caveats: About five TRBV segments (TRBV5-6, TRBV5-1 and TRBV20-1 among them) occurred more frequently in patients than in controls. F-measure co-clustering was strong for batch-matched samples. Normalized Chao1 diversity was significantly reduced in patients versus controls.

Germline V CDR1 and CDR2: MNHNY, SVGAGI (reference sequence). The CDR3 sequence is 16 residues long. TCR beta libraries were prepared from cDNA with unique molecular identifiers. Once about 0.95 to 10 million T cells were used, roughly 500,000 cDNA molecules resulted. TCRdb called the PCR reads again in MiXCR, with one record for every CDR3 protein. The sample has roughly 670,000 distinct CDR3 sequences; 59% are singletons. Remarks on this clonotype: The antigen remains unidentified.

This sequence was found in a girl aged 2 to 9 with multiple sclerosis. The chain joins TRBV6-6 to TRBJ2-5; perhaps D is TRBD1 or TRBD2 (5 bases each). With the DNA end fitting TRBJ2-7 better, the J assignment may be wrong. The material sequenced was blood. This CDR3 is CASSDYSGTANYEQYF. In nucleotides, the CDR3 is TGTGCCAGCAGCGACTATTCCGGGACGGCCAACTACGAGCAGTACTTC.